The 9 T cell receptor beta chains reported below all come from one sample, sequenced in a study of early T cells in non-severe SARS-CoV-2 infection. TCRdb reprocessed the 5' RACE reads with MiXCR, giving one entry per CDR3 protein. The data contain 90,000 to 120,000 distinct CDR3 sequences, over 10% of them singletons. What was sequenced was whole blood. Receptors were obtained from an adult who was a healthcare worker with PCR-confirmed SARS-CoV-2 infection or an uninfected control (not recorded which).

This clonotype appeared many times. The rearrangement joins TRBV6-6 to TRBJ1-3; the D gene is possibly TRBD1 (6 bases). CDR1 is MNHNY, CDR2 SVGAGI, per germline (reference sequence). The CDR3 runs to 16 residues. V was cut by 3 bases and J by 6 bases, with 18 bases left in between. CDR3 sequence: CASSYPSTGPENTIYF. CDR3 nucleotide sequence: TGTGCCAGCAGTTATCCCTCGACAGGCCCAGAAAACACCATATATTTT.

This clonotype was seen only a few times. The V gene is TRBV29-1, the J gene TRBJ2-7; D perhaps matches TRBD2 (5 bases). Trimming cost V 7 bases and J 5 bases, with 18 bases left between them. Germline lookup yields CDR1 SQVTM and CDR2 ANQGSEA. The CDR3 is 13 residues long. CDR3 amino acids: CSAEELVGNEQYF. The DNA for the CDR3 is TGCAGCGCAGAGGAGTTGGTCGGGAACGAGCAGTACTTC.

This clonotype was recorded many times. The CDR3 DNA follows: TGCGCCAGCAGTGATCGTCCCAGCGGGGGTGGCTACACCTTC. Protein: CASSDRPSGGGYTF. The chain links TRBV10-2 to TRBJ1-2; the D gene is possibly TRBD1 (5 bases). The CDR3 consists of 14 residues. Germline-derived CDR1 and CDR2 are WSHSY and SAAADI. V was clipped by 3 bases and J by 7 bases, with 15 bases between them.

This clonotype was seen a few times. The rearrangement links TRBV30 to TRBJ1-3; D is undetermined. The germline CDR1 and CDR2 sequences are GTSNPN and SVGIG (reference sequence). The V end was cut by 4 bases, the J end by 0 bases, with 22 bases between. The CDR3 is 18 residues long. In DNA form, the CDR3 reads TGTGCCTGGAACTCAGACCTAACCTCCCATAACTCTGGAAACACCATATATTTT. Encoded protein: CAWNSDLTSHNSGNTIYF.

V gene TRBV7-9 combines with J gene TRBJ1-6, with D possibly TRBD1 on 5 matching bases. V was trimmed by 8 bases and J by 8 bases, leaving 16 bases between them. There are 14 residues in the CDR3. The germline V gene encodes CDR1 SEHNR and CDR2 FQNEAQ (reference sequence). CDR3 sequence (DNA): TGTGCCAGCCGATACGACAGAGGATATTCACCCCTCCACTTT. Translation gives CASRYDRGYSPLHF.

The chain combines TRBV7-3 with TRBJ2-2, with 7 nucleotides matching TRBD1. The CDR3 is 15 amino acids. Looked up from germline, CDR1 is SGHTA and CDR2 is FQGTGA. The trim removed 5 bases at V and 1 base at J, leaving 4 bases unmatched. CDR3: CASSPGTENTGELFF. CDR3 coding DNA: TGTGCCAGCAGCCCCGGGACAGAGAACACCGGGGAGCTGTTTTTT.

The chain has TRBV27 and TRBJ2-2; 9 nucleotides match TRBD1. Germline V gene data show CDR1 as MNHEY and CDR2 as SMNVEV (reference sequence). The junction had 4 bases not matched to a gene; V was cut back by 4 bases and J by 7 bases. This CDR3 comprises 14 residues. In DNA form, the CDR3 reads TGTGCCAGCAGTTGGGGACAGGGACTCGGGGAGCTGTTTTTT. Its translation: CASSWGQGLGELFF.

The table lists this clonotype with a few counts. This rearrangement joins TRBV11-2 to TRBJ2-1; 9 bases agree with TRBD1. Looked up from germline, CDR1 is SGHAT and CDR2 is FQNNGV. V dropped 5 bases and J dropped 9; count of bases not matched to a gene: 8. CDR3 length: 14 amino acids. In DNA form, the CDR3 reads TGTGCCAGCAGCCTTGGACAGGGGATAGGTGAGCAGTTCTTC. Translating it yields CASSLGQGIGEQFF.

This clonotype came up a few times. The V gene is TRBV4-2, the J gene TRBJ2-3; D gene unclear. The CDR3 contains 15 residues. Trimming stripped 0 bases from V and 2 bases from J, with 9 bases between. Germline V gene lookup returns CDR1 LGHNA and CDR2 YNFKEQ. In nucleotides, the CDR3 is TGTGCCAGCAGCCAAGAGGTCGGCCTCACAGATACGCAGTATTTT. It encodes CASSQEVGLTDTQYF.